These 27 T cell receptor beta chains came from one sample sequenced in a study of blood T cell repertoires in COVID-19. Generated by immunoSEQ multiplex PCR, the TCRdb table keeps only in-frame clones and is missing some. The data contain more than 300,000 clones, around 86% of them seen just once; the ten biggest clones take up 1.5% to 2%. The sample consisted of peripheral blood. These receptors originate from a woman aged 45-59 years with acute or convalescent COVID-19.

This clone has just one count. The V and J genes are TRBV6-5 and TRBJ2-7; 7 bases are shared with TRBD1. The CDR3 consists of 15 residues. Trimming at V came to 0 bases and at J to 3 bases, leaving 5 bases not matched to a gene. Germline CDR1 and CDR2: MNHEY and SVGAGI. CDR3 in DNA: TGTGCCAGCAGTTACTCAGAAGACAGGGTCTACGAGCAGTACTTC. Residues: CASSYSEDRVYEQYF.

The chain employs TRBV6-5 and TRBJ2-3; tentative D call: TRBD2 (5 bases). V lost 10 bases and J lost 0, with 11 bases in between. Germline V gene lookup returns CDR1 MNHEY and CDR2 SVGAGI. CDR3 length equals 13 residues. The CDR3 nucleotides are TGTGCCACCAGATGGGAGAGCACAGATACGCAGTATTTT. This codes for CATRWESTDTQYF.

CDR3 coding DNA: TGTGCCAGCAGCGCAACAGGGGAGAGCACTGAAGCTTTCTTT. Its translation: CASSATGESTEAFF. The rearrangement links TRBV9 to TRBJ1-1, with 7 positions matching TRBD1. V trimming: 3 bases; J trimming: 4 bases; junction bases outside the gene matches: 6. This CDR3 has 14 amino acids. The germline gives CDR1 SGDLS, CDR2 YYNGEE.

The V and J genes are TRBV24-1 and TRBJ2-1; 11 nucleotides align to TRBD2. Germline CDR1 and CDR2: KGHDR and SFDVKD. CDR3 size: 19 residues. V trimming: 1 base; J trimming: 0 bases; junction bases outside the gene matches: 7. CDR3 coding DNA: TGTGCCACCAGTGATTTACCGGGACTAGCGGCCAGCTCCTACAATGAGCAGTTCTTC. This codes for CATSDLPGLAASSYNEQFF.

This chain links TRBV19 with TRBJ2-7, with 7 bases identical to TRBD1. This CDR3 is 14 amino acids long. The germline V gene encodes CDR1 LNHDA and CDR2 SQIVND (reference sequence). The trim removed 2 bases at V and 3 bases at J, leaving 4 bases unmatched. DNA of the CDR3: TGTGCCAGTAGTATAAGGGGGCCCTACTACGAGCAGTACTTC. Protein product: CASSIRGPYYEQYF.

This clone came up a few times. The chain uses TRBV4-1 and TRBJ1-4; TRBD1 matches at 7 bases. V dropped 4 bases and J dropped 7; count of bases not matched to a gene: 9. Germline V gives CDR1 MGHRA, CDR2 YSYEKL. CDR3 size: 15 residues. CDR3 in DNA: TGCGCCAGCAGCCTGGAGACAGGGTTGATTGAAAAACTGTTTTTT. It translates to CASSLETGLIEKLFF.

This sequence joins TRBV19 and TRBJ2-3, with D maybe TRBD2 (6 bases). Trimming took 5 bases from V and 1 from J, leaving 10 bases between them. The germline V gene encodes CDR1 LNHDA and CDR2 SQIVND (reference sequence). The CDR3 loop spans 14 amino acids. CDR3 in amino acids: CASSSGEGTDTQYF. CDR3 sequence (DNA): TGTGCCAGTAGTTCGGGAGAGGGCACAGATACGCAGTATTTT.

This clone was counted only a few times. V gene TRBV27 combines with J gene TRBJ2-7; 9 nucleotides align to TRBD2. Trimming at V came to 4 bases and at J to 6 bases, leaving 16 bases not matched to a gene. Germline assignment: CDR1 MNHEY and CDR2 SMNVEV (reference sequence). The CDR3 is made up of 17 amino acids. As DNA, the CDR3 is TGTGCCAGCAGTTCCAAAGTCTCTCCTAGCGGGATTAGCGAGCAGTACTTC. This sequence encodes CASSSKVSPSGISEQYF.

CDR3 DNA sequence: TGTGCCAGCAGCCCCCGGACAGGAGGGACTTCTGGAAACACCATATATTTT. It translates to CASSPRTGGTSGNTIYF. The chain uses TRBV4-2 and TRBJ1-3, with TRBD1 matching over 7 bases. The CDR3 is made up of 17 amino acids. J was trimmed by 1 base and V by 4 bases; bases with no gene match: 10. Germline values: CDR1 LGHNA, CDR2 YNFKEQ.

The J gene is TRBJ2-5, the V gene TRBV4-3, with D tentatively TRBD1 (5 bases). Germline CDR1 reads LGHNA; CDR2 reads YSLEER. V dropped 0 bases and J dropped 2 bases, with 13 bases sitting between them. This CDR3 has 16 amino acids. The CDR3 nucleotides read TGCGCCAGCAGCCAAGAACACTACAGGCGGCAAGAGACCCAGTACTTC. Its protein is CASSQEHYRRQETQYF.

V and J are TRBV7-2 and TRBJ2-7, with 11 nucleotides matching TRBD2. The CDR3 contains 14 residues. V shed 4 bases and J 5 bases; nucleotides not matched to a gene: 4. Germline V gene sequence: CDR1 SGHTA, CDR2 FQGNSA. The CDR3 loop reads CASSSTSGNHEQYF. For the CDR3, the DNA is TGTGCCAGCAGCTCGACTAGCGGGAACCACGAGCAGTACTTC.

This clone has only one observation. The chain employs TRBV13 and TRBJ2-1, with 11 bases that match TRBD1. V lost 1 base, J lost 8 bases, and 7 bases stayed unmatched. Per germline, CDR1 PRHDT and CDR2 FYEKMQ (reference sequence). The CDR3 is 16 residues long. CDR3 residues: CASSLARRTGGHEQFF. The CDR3 DNA follows: TGTGCCAGCAGCTTAGCTCGTAGGACAGGGGGCCATGAGCAGTTCTTC. The full variable domain, rest sourced from reference TRBV13 and TRBJ2-1, is AAGVIQSPRHLIKEKRETATLKCYPIPRHDTVYWYQQGPGQDPQFLISFYEKMQSDKGSIPDRFSAQQFSDYHSELNMSSLELGDSALYFCASSLARRTGGHEQFFGPGTRLTVL.

The J gene is TRBJ1-5, the V gene TRBV28; D possibly corresponds to TRBD1 (5 bases). The CDR3 covers 15 residues. The V end was cut by 5 bases, the J end by 1 base, with 12 bases between. Germline CDR1 is MDHEN and CDR2 is SYDVKM. This CDR3 is CASSLGAGSNQPQHF. CDR3 DNA: TGTGCCAGCAGTCTTGGGGCAGGAAGCAATCAGCCCCAGCATTTT.

This clone occurred once. V usage is TRBV6-2 or TRBV6-3 and J usage is TRBJ1-2, with 8 bases identical to TRBD1. CDR3 size: 14 residues. The junction had 7 bases not matched to a gene; V was cut back by 5 bases and J by 5 bases. Germline V gene data show CDR1 as MNHEY and CDR2 as SVGEGT. The CDR3 is CASSQRDRPYGYTF. CDR3 in DNA: TGTGCCAGCAGTCAAAGGGACAGGCCTTATGGCTACACCTTC.

This clone appeared a few times. This chain connects TRBV4-1 to TRBJ2-3; TRBD2 agrees at 8 bases. The CDR3 is 17 residues long. V was clipped by 2 bases and J by 0 bases; unmatched bases: 7. Germline CDR1 and CDR2: MGHRA and YSYEKL. The CDR3 region is CASSQLWSGSSTDTQYF. In DNA, the CDR3 is TGCGCCAGCAGCCAATTGTGGAGCGGGAGTAGCACAGATACGCAGTATTTT.

The chain recombines TRBV12-3 or TRBV12-4 with TRBJ1-6, with D tentatively TRBD1 (6 bases). The ends were cut back, 10 bases at V and 10 bases at J, with 17 bases in the middle. The length of the CDR3 is 13 residues. Written as DNA, the CDR3 is TGTGCCAACTCGGCAGGGGAGGGGTCACCCCTCCACTTT. The encoded protein is CANSAGEGSPLHF.

This chain connects TRBV29-1 to TRBJ1-6; D remains ambiguous. The CDR3 length is 13 residues. Germline-derived CDR1 and CDR2 are SQVTM and ANQGSEA. Between the trimmed V and J ends, which lost 4 bases and 0 bases, there was a span of 4 bases. The CDR3: CSVAVSYNSPLHF. The CDR3 DNA reads as TGCAGCGTTGCAGTCTCCTATAATTCACCCCTCCACTTT. Variable domain in full (rest from reference TRBV29-1 and TRBJ1-6): SAVISQKPSRDICQRGTSLTIQCQVDSQVTMMFWYRQQPGQSLTLIATANQGSEATYESGFVIDKFPISRPNLTFSTLTVSNMSPEDSSIYLCSVAVSYNSPLHFGNGTRLTVT.

The V gene is TRBV7-3, the J gene TRBJ2-3; 9 bases match TRBD2. There are 19 residues in the CDR3. The V segment lost 5 bases and the J segment 0 bases; nucleotides outside the gene matches: 15. Germline V gene sequence: CDR1 SGHTA, CDR2 FQGTGA. CDR3 bases: TGTGCCAGCAGCAATCCGGCTAGCGGGGCCGGGGGAAGCACAGATACGCAGTATTTT. Its translation is CASSNPASGAGGSTDTQYF.

The chain's CDR3 is CASSLATDGEAFF. CDR3 DNA: TGTGCCAGCAGCTTAGCGACAGATGGTGAAGCTTTCTTT. The genes are TRBV7-9 and TRBJ1-1; a weak D match, TRBD1 (5 bases). Germline-derived CDR1 and CDR2 are SEHNR and FQNEAQ (reference sequence). CDR3 length: 13 residues. Trimming removed 0 bases from V and 7 bases from J, with 9 bases in between.

V gene TRBV9 combines with J gene TRBJ2-1; TRBD2 matches at 8 bases. Germline CDR1 reads SGDLS; CDR2 reads YYNGEE. This CDR3 is built from 16 residues. V lost 0 bases and J lost 7; bases outside the gene matches: 9. CDR3 sequence: CASSVAPRGGSNEQFF. CDR3 nucleotide sequence: TGTGCCAGCAGCGTAGCCCCCCGGGGGGGATCAAATGAGCAGTTCTTC. The variable domain in full, completed from reference TRBV9 and TRBJ2-1, reads DSGVTQTPKHLITATGQRVTLRCSPRSGDLSVYWYQQSLDQGLQFLIQYYNGEERAKGNILERFSAQQFPDLHSELNLSSLELGDSALYFCASSVAPRGGSNEQFFGPGTRLTVL.

Concerning this clone itself: The sample holds other DNA sequences that translate to the same CDR3. The chain recombines TRBV9 with TRBJ2-7; 9 positions match TRBD1. The CDR3 runs to 14 residues. Germline V gives CDR1 SGDLS, CDR2 YYNGEE. Trimming cost V 4 bases and J 4 bases; bases outside gene matches: 6. The CDR3 protein is CASSKGTGSYEQYF. The CDR3 coding sequence is TGTGCCAGCAGCAAAGGGACAGGGTCTTACGAGCAGTACTTC.

Notes on this clone: The sample holds other DNA sequences that translate to the same CDR3. The V call is TRBV7-9, the J call TRBJ2-7; 8 nucleotides line up with TRBD1. J was trimmed by 0 bases and V by 4 bases; bases with no gene match: 5. The CDR3 length is 15 residues. Germline V gene lookup returns CDR1 SEHNR and CDR2 FQNEAQ (reference sequence). The CDR3 coding sequence is TGTGCCAGCAGCTCCCGACAGGGGTCCTCCTACGAGCAGTACTTC. It encodes CASSSRQGSSYEQYF.

The chain couples TRBV24-1 to TRBJ1-5; 8 nucleotides line up with TRBD1. Germline CDR1 is KGHDR and CDR2 is SFDVKD. Unmatched junction bases numbered 7, after V lost 3 bases and J lost 7 bases. The CDR3 extends over 15 amino acids. In DNA, the CDR3 is TGTGCCACCAGTGATCGTTCAGGGGGCCGGCAGCCCCAGCATTTT. Amino acids: CATSDRSGGRQPQHF.

The rearrangement links TRBV19 to TRBJ1-6; a weak D match, TRBD1 (5 bases). The CDR3 is made up of 13 amino acids. Germline V gene data show CDR1 as LNHDA and CDR2 as SQIVND (reference sequence). V gave up 3 bases and J gave up 10 bases, with 10 bases separating them. CDR3 sequence (DNA): TGTGCCAGTAGTATCGGCAGGGCCTCACCCCTCCACTTT. This translates into CASSIGRASPLHF.

This clone was observed a single time. The chain carries TRBV13 and TRBJ1-5, with 10 bases that match TRBD1. Losses at the gene ends were 0 bases for V and 3 bases for J; bases not matched to a gene: 2. The germline gives CDR1 PRHDT, CDR2 FYEKMQ (reference sequence). The CDR3 runs to 16 residues. CDR3 DNA sequence: TGTGCCAGCAGCTTAGGCGGACAGGGGGACAATCAGCCCCAGCATTTT. Its translation is CASSLGGQGDNQPQHF.

Here the CDR3 reads CASSGSGGLAASYEQYF. In nucleotides, the CDR3 is TGTGCCAGCAGCGGGTCCGGGGGACTAGCGGCTTCCTACGAGCAGTACTTC. The chain couples TRBV5-4 to TRBJ2-7; 11 positions agree with TRBD2. V shed 4 bases and J 1 base; nucleotides not matched to a gene: 10. Germline V lookup: CDR1 SGHNT, CDR2 YYREEE (reference sequence). The CDR3 length is 17 residues.

The CDR3, as DNA: TGTGCCAGCAGCCAATGGACTAGCGGCCAAGAGACCCAGTACTTC. Translation gives CASSQWTSGQETQYF. The chain has TRBV4-2 and TRBJ2-5; 10 bases are a match to TRBD2. Germline CDR1 is LGHNA and CDR2 is YNFKEQ. The CDR3 extends over 15 amino acids. V shed 2 bases and J 1 base; nucleotides not matched to a gene: 1.